This T cell receptor (beta chain) comes out of a study of post-analysis software for immune sequencing data (dated by TCRdb to about 2015). Background on the whole study: Recorded disease courses included relapsing-remitting, secondary progressive and progressive-relapsing multiple sclerosis, with some patients lacking subtype annotation. A subset of samples was prepared in parallel using single-end sample barcoding, then pooled and co-amplified after Illumina adapter ligation. The patient repertoires were compared against approximately ten previously published healthy control repertoires obtained from donors aged 6 to 25 years.

Overall study results and their limits: Strong co-clustering of samples prepared in the same batch was shown by direct clustering with F measure, prompting a batch-effect correction. Normalized Chao1 diversity was significantly lower in multiple sclerosis patients than controls, suggesting substantial peripheral T-cell clonal expansion. The control group was slightly older than the multiple sclerosis patient group. Four to six TRBV segments, including TRBV5-6, TRBV5-1 and TRBV20-1, were significantly more frequent in patients than controls.

As regards this clonotype: Which antigen it targets is not known. No much larger clone is present one base from it, and per-base qualities are unavailable.

The germline V gene (reference sequence) specifies SEHNR as CDR1 and FQNEAQ as CDR2. V gives up 1 base and J gives up 4 bases, and the segment between their germline ends measures 13 bases. The CDR3 covers 15 residues, taking in both the cysteine and the phenylalanine. Of the read, only the CDR3 DNA is kept; its 45 bases are in frame from base 1. TCR beta repertoires were profiled from peripheral blood of approximately 13 young patients with multiple sclerosis to demonstrate the VDJtools post-analysis software. The multiple sclerosis patients were children and adolescents ranging in age from roughly 6 to 15 years. The library was made by PCR. The sequencer was an Illumina HiSeq 2500. To reduce PCR and sequencing biases, unique molecular identifiers were built into the TCR beta cDNA libraries. Some 500,000 cDNA molecules were obtained per 1 to 10 million input T cells, so each molecule approximated one T cell. Patient libraries were prepared and sequenced with the same protocol used for the earlier healthy control dataset. Within a given batch, samples were prepared together, multiplexed and sequenced on the same HiSeq lane. In the original analysis: Raw barcoded reads were processed with MIGEC, discarding single-read molecular identifier groups before consensus assembly and CDR3 extraction. Clonotype tables were post-analysed with VDJtools, and diversity was normalized by down-sampling all datasets to the smallest sample size. In repertoire overlap clustering, CDR3 amino acid sequences, but not nucleotide sequences, were matched to correct batch-related cross-sample contamination. Clones were called with MiXCR by TCRdb after fastp trimmed the public reads at Q25, and only in-frame beta chains were retained. Entries that share a CDR3 protein sequence are merged under the most common genes and DNA. What appears here as the V and J calls and clone size reflects TCRdb's work, not the paper's. This sample is represented by just over 250,000 distinct CDR3 sequences; 36% of them were singletons. The top ten constitute approximately 4.6% of the sample.

The sequenced sample consisted of blood. This TCR derives from a girl aged 5-17 years with multiple sclerosis. The chain joins TRBV7-9 to TRBJ1-1; the D segment could be TRBD1, given 5 matching bases. The encoded CDR3 is CASSLGQGGGTEAFF. The bases read TGTGCCAGCAGCTTAGGGCAGGGCGGGGGCACTGAAGCTTTCTTT. The CDR3 plus the reference TRBV7-9 and TRBJ1-1 genes for the other parts give the full variable domain: DTGVSQNPRHKITKRGQNVTFRCDPISEHNRLYWYRQTLGQGPEFLTYFQNEAQLEKSRLLSDRFSAERPKGSFSTLEIQRTEQGDSAMYLCASSLGQGGGTEAFFGQGTRLTVV.